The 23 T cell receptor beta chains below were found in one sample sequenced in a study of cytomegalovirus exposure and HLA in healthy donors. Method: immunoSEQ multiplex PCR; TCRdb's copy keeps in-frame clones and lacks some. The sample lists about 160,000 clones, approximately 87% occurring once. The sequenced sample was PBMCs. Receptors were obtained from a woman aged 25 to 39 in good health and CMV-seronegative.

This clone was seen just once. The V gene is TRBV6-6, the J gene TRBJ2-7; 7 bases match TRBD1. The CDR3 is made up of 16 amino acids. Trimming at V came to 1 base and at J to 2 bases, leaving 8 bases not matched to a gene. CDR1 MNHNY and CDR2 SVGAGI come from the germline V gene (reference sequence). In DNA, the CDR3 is TGTGCCAGCAGTTACTTCCTGCAGGGGGTGCCCTACGAGCAGTACTTC. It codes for CASSYFLQGVPYEQYF.

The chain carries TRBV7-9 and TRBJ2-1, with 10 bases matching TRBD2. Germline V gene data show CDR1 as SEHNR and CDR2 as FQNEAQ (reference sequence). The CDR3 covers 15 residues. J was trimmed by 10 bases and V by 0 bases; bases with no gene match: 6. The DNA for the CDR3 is TGTGCCAGCAGCTTAGCAGCGGGAGGGCTGAAAGAGCAGTTCTTC. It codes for CASSLAAGGLKEQFF.

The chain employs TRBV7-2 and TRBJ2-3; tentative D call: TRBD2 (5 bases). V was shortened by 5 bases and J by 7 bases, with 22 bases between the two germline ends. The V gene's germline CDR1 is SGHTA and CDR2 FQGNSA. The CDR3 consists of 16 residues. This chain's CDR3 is CASSEAPSGLWNTQYF. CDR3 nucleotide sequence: TGTGCCAGCAGCGAAGCCCCCAGCGGCCTATGGAATACGCAGTATTTT.

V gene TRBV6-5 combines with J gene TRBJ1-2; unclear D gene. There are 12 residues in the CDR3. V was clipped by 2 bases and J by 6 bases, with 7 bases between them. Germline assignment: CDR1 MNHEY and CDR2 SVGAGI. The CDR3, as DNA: TGTGCCAGCAGTTACAAGGGCAATGGCTACACCTTC. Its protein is CASSYKGNGYTF.

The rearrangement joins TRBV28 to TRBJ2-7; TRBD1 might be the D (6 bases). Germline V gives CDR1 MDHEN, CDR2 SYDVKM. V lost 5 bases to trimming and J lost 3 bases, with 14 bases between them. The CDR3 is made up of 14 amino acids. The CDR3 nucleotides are TGTGCCAGCAGTATCAAAGGGGGTGTCTACGAGCAGTACTTC. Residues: CASSIKGGVYEQYF.

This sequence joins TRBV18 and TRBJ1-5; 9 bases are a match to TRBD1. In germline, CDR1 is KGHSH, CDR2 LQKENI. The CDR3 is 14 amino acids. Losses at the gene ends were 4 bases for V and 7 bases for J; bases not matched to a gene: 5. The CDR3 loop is CASSQGQGSQPQHF. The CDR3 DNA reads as TGTGCCAGCTCACAGGGACAGGGCTCCCAGCCCCAGCATTTT.

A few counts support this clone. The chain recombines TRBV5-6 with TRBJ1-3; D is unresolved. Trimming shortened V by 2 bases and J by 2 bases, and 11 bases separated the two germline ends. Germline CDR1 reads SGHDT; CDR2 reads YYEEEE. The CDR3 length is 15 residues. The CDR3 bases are TGTGCCAGCAGCTTTCGGTCGGGGACTGGAAACACCATATATTTT. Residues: CASSFRSGTGNTIYF.

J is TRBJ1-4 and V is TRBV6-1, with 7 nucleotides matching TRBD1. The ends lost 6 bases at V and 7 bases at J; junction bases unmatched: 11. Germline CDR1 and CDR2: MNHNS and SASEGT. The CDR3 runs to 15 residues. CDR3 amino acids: CASRERGTAGEKLFF. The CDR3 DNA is TGTGCCAGCAGAGAACGAGGGACAGCTGGTGAAAAACTGTTTTTT.

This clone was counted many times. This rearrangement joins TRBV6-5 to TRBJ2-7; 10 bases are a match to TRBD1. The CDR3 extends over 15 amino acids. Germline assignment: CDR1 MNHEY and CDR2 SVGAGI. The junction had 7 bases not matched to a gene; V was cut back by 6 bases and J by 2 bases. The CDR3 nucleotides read TGTGCCAGCAGACAGACCGGGACAGGGGCCTACGAGCAGTACTTC. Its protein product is CASRQTGTGAYEQYF.

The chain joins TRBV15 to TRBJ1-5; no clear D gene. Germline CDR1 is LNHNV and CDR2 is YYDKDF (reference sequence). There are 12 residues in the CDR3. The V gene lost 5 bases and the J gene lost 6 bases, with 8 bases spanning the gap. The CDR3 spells CATSYGGQPQHF. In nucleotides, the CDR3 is TGTGCCACCAGCTACGGCGGTCAGCCCCAGCATTTT.

CDR3 sequence: CASSLSPGGENIQYF. In DNA form, the CDR3 reads TGCGCCAGCAGCTTGTCCCCGGGAGGTGAAAACATTCAGTACTTC. This chain connects TRBV5-1 to TRBJ2-4; 7 bases match TRBD2. This CDR3 has 15 residues. V was pared by 1 base and J by 5 bases, with 6 bases of the junction left unmatched. Germline values: CDR1 SGHRS, CDR2 YFSETQ.

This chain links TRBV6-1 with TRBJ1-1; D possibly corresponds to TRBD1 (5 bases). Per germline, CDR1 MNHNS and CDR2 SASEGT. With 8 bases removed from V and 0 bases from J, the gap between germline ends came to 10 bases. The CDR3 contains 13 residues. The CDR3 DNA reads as TGTGCCAGCGGTTGGGGGTTGAACACTGAAGCTTTCTTT. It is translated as CASGWGLNTEAFF.

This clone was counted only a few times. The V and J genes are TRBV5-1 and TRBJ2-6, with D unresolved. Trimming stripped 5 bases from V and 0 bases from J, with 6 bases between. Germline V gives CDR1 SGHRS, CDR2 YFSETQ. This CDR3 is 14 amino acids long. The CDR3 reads CASSYSSGANVLTF. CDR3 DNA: TGCGCCAGCAGTTACAGCTCTGGGGCCAACGTCCTGACTTTC.

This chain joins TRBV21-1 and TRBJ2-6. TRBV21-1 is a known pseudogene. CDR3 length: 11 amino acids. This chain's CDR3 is CAPLWANVLTF. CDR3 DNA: TGTGCACCCCTCTGGGCCAACGTCCTGACTTTC.

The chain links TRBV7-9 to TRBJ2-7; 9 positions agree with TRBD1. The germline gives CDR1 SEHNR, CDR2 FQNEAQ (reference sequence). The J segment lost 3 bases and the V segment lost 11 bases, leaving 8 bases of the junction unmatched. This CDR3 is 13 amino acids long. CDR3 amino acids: CAGAPGQGYEQYF. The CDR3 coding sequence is TGTGCCGGAGCACCGGGACAGGGCTACGAGCAGTACTTC.

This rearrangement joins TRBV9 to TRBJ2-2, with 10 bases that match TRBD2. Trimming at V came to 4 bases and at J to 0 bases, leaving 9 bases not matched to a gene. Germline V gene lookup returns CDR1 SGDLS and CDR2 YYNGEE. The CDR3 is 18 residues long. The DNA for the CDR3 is TGTGCCAGCAGCACACGAGCGGGAGGGCTGGCGAACACCGGGGAGCTGTTTTTT. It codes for CASSTRAGGLANTGELFF.

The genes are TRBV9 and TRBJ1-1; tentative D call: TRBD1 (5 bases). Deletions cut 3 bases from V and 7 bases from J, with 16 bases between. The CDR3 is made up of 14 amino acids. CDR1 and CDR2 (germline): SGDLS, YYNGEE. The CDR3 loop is CASSGGGGSDEAFF. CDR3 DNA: TGTGCCAGCAGCGGTGGGGGGGGATCTGATGAAGCTTTCTTT.

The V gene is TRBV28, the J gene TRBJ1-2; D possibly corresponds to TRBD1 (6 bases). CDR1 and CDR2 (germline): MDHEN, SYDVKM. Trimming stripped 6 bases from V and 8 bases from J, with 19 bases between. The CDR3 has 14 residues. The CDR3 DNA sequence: TGTGCCAGCAGACCACAAGGGGGGGGAAGGGGCTACACCTTC. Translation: CASRPQGGGRGYTF.

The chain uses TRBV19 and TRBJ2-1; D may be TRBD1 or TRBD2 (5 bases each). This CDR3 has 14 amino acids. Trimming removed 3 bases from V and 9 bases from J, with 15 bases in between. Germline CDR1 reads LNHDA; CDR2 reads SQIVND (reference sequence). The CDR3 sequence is CASSMNRDAGEQFF. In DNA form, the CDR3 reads TGTGCCAGTAGTATGAATCGGGACGCAGGTGAGCAGTTCTTC. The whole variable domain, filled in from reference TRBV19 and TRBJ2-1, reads DGGITQSPKYLFRKEGQNVTLSCEQNLNHDAMYWYRQDPGQGLRLIYYSQIVNDFQKGDIAEGYSVSREKKESFPLTVTSAQKNPTAFYLCASSMNRDAGEQFFGPGTRLTVL.

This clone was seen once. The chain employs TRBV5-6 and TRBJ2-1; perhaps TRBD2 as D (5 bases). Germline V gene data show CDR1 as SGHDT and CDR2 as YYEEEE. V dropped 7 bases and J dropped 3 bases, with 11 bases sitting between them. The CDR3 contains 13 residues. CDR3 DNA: TGTGCCAGCCTTTACCGGGGCTACAATGAGCAGTTCTTC. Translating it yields CASLYRGYNEQFF. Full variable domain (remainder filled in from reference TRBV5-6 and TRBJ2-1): DAGVTQSPTHLIKTRGQQVTLRCSPKSGHDTVSWYQQALGQGPQFIFQYYEEEERQRGNFPDRFSGHQFPNYSSELNVNALLLGDSALYLCASLYRGYNEQFFGPGTRLTVL.

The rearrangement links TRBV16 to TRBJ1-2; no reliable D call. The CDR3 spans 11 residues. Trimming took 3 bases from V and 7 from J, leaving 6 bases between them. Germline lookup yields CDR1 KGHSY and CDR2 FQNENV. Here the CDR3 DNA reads TGTGCCAGCAGCCAGGGTCTTGGCTACACCTTC. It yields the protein CASSQGLGYTF.

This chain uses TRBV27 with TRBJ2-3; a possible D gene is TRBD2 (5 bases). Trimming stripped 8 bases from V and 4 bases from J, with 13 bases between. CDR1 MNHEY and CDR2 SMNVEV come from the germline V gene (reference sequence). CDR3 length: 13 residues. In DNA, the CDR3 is TGTGCCAGCGGAGGTTCATGGTCAGATACGCAGTATTTT. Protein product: CASGGSWSDTQYF.

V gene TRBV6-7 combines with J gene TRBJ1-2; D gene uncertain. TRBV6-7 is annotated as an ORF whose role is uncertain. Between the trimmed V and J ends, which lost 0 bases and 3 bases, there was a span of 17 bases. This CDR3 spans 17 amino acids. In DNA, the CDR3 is TGTGCCAGCAGTTACTCTTCCGCGCGCATAGGTTACTATGGCTACACCTTC. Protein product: CASSYSSARIGYYGYTF.